This T cell receptor (beta chain) appears in the sequencing data of a study of T cell repertoires in cytomegalovirus infection. About the research overall: Carrying CMV and the relevant HLA type showed in public TCR beta signatures.

Via MiXCR, TCRdb re-called the reads, giving one row per CDR3 protein. The sample has some 940,000 distinct CDR3 sequences, roughly 30% seen once. The CDR3 loop spans 14 amino acids. V lost 5 bases to trimming and J lost 6 bases, with 16 bases between them. Of note for this clonotype: Its matching antigen is unknown.

The receptor was isolated from a human donor in good health (CMV status not recorded). Some clones in this sample may be carry-over from other donors' samples. The genes are TRBV12-3 or TRBV12-4 and TRBJ1-1; D not certain. Sequenced material: cultured CD8+ T cells from PBMCs, taken from culture after CMV antigen stimulation. This CDR3 is CASSADVILSEAFF. The CDR3, as DNA: TGTGCCAGCAGTGCGGACGTAATTTTGTCTGAAGCTTTCTTT.